This TCR beta chain originates from a study of cytomegalovirus exposure and HLA in healthy donors. Comments on this clone: The antigen remains unidentified.

Study-wide results and limits: DRB1 showed the most TCR associations and HLA-C the fewest in a later analysis, as rates varied by HLA locus. According to the study, roughly 160 TCR beta chains were cytomegalovirus-associated.

CDR3 length: 15 residues. The germline gives CDR1 SGDLS, CDR2 YYNGEE. Trimming left V 0 bases short and J 5 bases short, with 12 bases between. PCR primers comprised 60 Vbeta and 13 Jbeta primers. Assay used: immunoSEQ multiplex PCR; TCRdb lists only in-frame clones, some missing. The table includes some 110,000 clones, about four fifths detected once. This clonotype was obtained from a man aged 25-40 years in good health and CMV-seronegative. The sample comprised PBMCs. The V gene is TRBV9, the J gene TRBJ2-1, with a weak D call TRBD1 (6 bases). The CDR3 is CASSVVPGAHNEQFF. The CDR3 nucleotides are TGTGCCAGCAGCGTAGTCCCAGGGGCCCACAATGAGCAGTTCTTC. Full variable domain (rest looked up from reference TRBV9 and TRBJ2-1): DSGVTQTPKHLITATGQRVTLRCSPRSGDLSVYWYQQSLDQGLQFLIQYYNGEERAKGNILERFSAQQFPDLHSELNLSSLELGDSALYFCASSVVPGAHNEQFFGPGTRLTVL.